The 25 T cell receptor beta chains reported below all come from one sample, sequenced in a study of blood T cells in healthy people across ages. Sample-barcoded 5' priming and a J-beta primer mix drove a second PCR of 7 to 11 cycles. TCRdb passed the 5' RACE reads through MiXCR, listing each CDR3 protein once. The sample shows over 1,200,000 distinct CDR3 sequences, around 55% of them seen only once. Sequencing was done on a sample of blood. Every receptor here comes from a man aged 18 to 30 in good health.

The chain is built from TRBV6-1 and TRBJ2-7; 8 bases are a match to TRBD2. This CDR3 is 14 amino acids long. Trimming took 5 bases from V and 5 from J; bases not matched to a gene: 8. CDR1 is MNHNS, CDR2 SASEGT, per germline. The CDR3 nucleotides read TGTGCCAGCAGTTCCCCCGGGACTAGAGACGAGCAGTACTTC. Encoded protein: CASSSPGTRDEQYF.

DNA for the CDR3: TGCGCCAGCAGCGCAACCCCCGGGGAGCTGTTTTTT. Translation: CASSATPGELFF. The chain carries TRBV4-1 and TRBJ2-2; no firm D call. The CDR3 spans 12 residues. V was cut by 5 bases and J by 6 bases, with 7 bases left in between. CDR1 and CDR2 (germline): MGHRA, YSYEKL.

V and J are TRBV13 and TRBJ2-1; TRBD1 is a possible D gene (5 bases). The CDR3 consists of 12 residues. The ends were cut back, 5 bases at V and 12 bases at J, with 14 bases in the middle. Germline V CDR1 and CDR2: PRHDT, FYEKMQ (reference sequence). CDR3 bases: TGTGCCAGCAGCCCCACAGGTGAAGGGCAGTTCTTC. Translation: CASSPTGEGQFF.

The V call is TRBV13, the J call TRBJ2-5; D is possibly TRBD2 (6 bases). V was clipped by 5 bases and J by 7 bases, with 23 bases between them. Germline CDR1 is PRHDT and CDR2 is FYEKMQ (reference sequence). This CDR3 comprises 16 residues. Here the CDR3 DNA reads TGTGCCAGCAGCAAACAGGTACTAGCCGGAGTCGTGACCCAGTACTTC. Amino acids: CASSKQVLAGVVTQYF.

The V call is TRBV15, the J call TRBJ2-3, with TRBD1 as a possible D gene (6 bases). Germline V gene sequence: CDR1 LNHNV, CDR2 YYDKDF (reference sequence). Trimming left V 9 bases short and J 5 bases short, with 15 bases between. The CDR3 sequence is 13 residues long. The CDR3 spells CATRGIVIDTQYF. The CDR3 DNA reads as TGTGCCACTAGGGGGATAGTTATAGATACGCAGTATTTT.

The chain has TRBV20-1 and TRBJ1-6; TRBD1 is a possible D gene (5 bases). Germline assignment: CDR1 DFQATT and CDR2 SNEGSKA (reference sequence). This CDR3 spans 17 amino acids. Trimming removed 6 bases at V and 0 bases at J, with 18 bases between. DNA of the CDR3: TGCAGTGCCCGAGGAGGGGCAGGGAGCTCCTATAATTCACCCCTCCACTTT. Its translation: CSARGGAGSSYNSPLHF.

The chain uses TRBV15 and TRBJ2-2, with D hard to call. Germline lookup yields CDR1 LNHNV and CDR2 YYDKDF (reference sequence). The germline V and J ends were trimmed by 0 bases and 6 bases, with 5 bases remaining between them. There are 13 residues in the CDR3. CDR3 nucleotides: TGTGCCACCAGCAGAGATTGGTCCGGGGAGCTGTTTTTT. Translating it yields CATSRDWSGELFF.

The rearrangement uses TRBV27 and TRBJ1-5, with D perhaps matching TRBD1 (5 bases). Per germline, CDR1 MNHEY and CDR2 SMNVEV (reference sequence). The CDR3 sequence is 14 residues long. The V end was cut by 3 bases, the J end by 6 bases, with 12 bases between. The CDR3 coding sequence is TGTGCCAGCAGTTTCTCCAGGGCAAGTCAGCCCCAGCATTTT. Amino acids: CASSFSRASQPQHF.

V usage is TRBV4-2 and J usage is TRBJ2-7; 7 bases line up with TRBD1. With V trimmed by 3 bases and J by 0 bases, 8 bases remained unmatched. This CDR3 has 16 residues. Germline-derived CDR1 and CDR2 are LGHNA and YNFKEQ. For the CDR3, the DNA is TGTGCCAGCAGCCACCGTCAGGGGGAAAGCTCCTACGAGCAGTACTTC. It translates to CASSHRQGESSYEQYF.

This sequence joins TRBV27 and TRBJ1-5; TRBD1 is a possible D gene (5 bases). Germline V lookup: CDR1 MNHEY, CDR2 SMNVEV (reference sequence). Trimming took 8 bases from V and 4 from J, leaving 12 bases between them. The CDR3 totals 13 residues. CDR3 amino acids: CASGTGNNQPQHF. CDR3 nucleotide sequence: TGTGCCAGCGGGACCGGAAATAATCAGCCCCAGCATTTT.

This sequence joins TRBV20-1 and TRBJ2-5, with a tentative D call TRBD2 (6 bases). The CDR3 has 11 amino acids. CDR1 and CDR2 from the germline V gene are DFQATT and SNEGSKA (reference sequence). V gave up 5 bases and J gave up 11 bases, with 15 bases separating them. CDR3: CSARTNNEQYF. The CDR3, as DNA: TGCAGTGCTCGGACTAACAATGAGCAGTACTTC.

This clonotype has only one observation. The CDR3: CASSLDAYTGELFF. CDR3 in DNA: TGTGCCAGCAGCTTGGATGCCTACACCGGGGAGCTGTTTTTT. The rearrangement links TRBV5-4 to TRBJ2-2; D is undetermined. Between the trimmed V and J ends, which lost 0 bases and 3 bases, there was a span of 6 bases. Per the germline V gene, CDR1 is SGHNT and CDR2 is YYREEE (reference sequence). This CDR3 has 14 amino acids.

The CDR3, as DNA: TGTGCCAGCAGTTCGCCTACAGGGTCGGGTAATGAAAAACTGTTTTTT. This encodes CASSSPTGSGNEKLFF. V and J are TRBV28 and TRBJ1-4; D is possibly TRBD1 (6 bases). The V end was cut by 4 bases, the J end by 4 bases, with 16 bases between. Germline V CDR1 and CDR2: MDHEN, SYDVKM. The CDR3 spans 16 residues.

Turning to this clonotype: The junction does not match germline at one end; this may be a read error. The chain uses TRBV6-1 and TRBJ2-5, with D tentatively TRBD1 (5 bases). The end of the DNA fits TRBJ2-7 better, so the J call may be wrong. This CDR3 is 17 amino acids long. Germline values: CDR1 MNHNS, CDR2 SASEGT. CDR3 sequence: CASSRSLPDRNSCEQYF. In DNA form, the CDR3 reads TGTGCCAGCAGCCGAAGCCTTCCTGACAGAAACTCCTGCGAGCAGTACTTC.

The genes are TRBV28 and TRBJ2-7; TRBD2 matches 13 bases. The end of the DNA aligns better with TRBJ2-5, so the J call may be wrong. In germline, CDR1 is MDHEN, CDR2 SYDVKM. This CDR3 has 17 amino acids. CDR3: CASSLWAGTSGEETQYF. For the CDR3, the DNA is TGTGCCAGCAGTTTATGGGCCGGGACTAGCGGGGAGGAGACCCAGTACTTC.

The rearrangement links TRBV7-6 to TRBJ1-2, with no clear D. There are 14 residues in the CDR3. From germline, CDR1 is SGHVS and CDR2 FNYEAQ. V dropped 1 base and J dropped 8 bases, with 14 bases sitting between them. The CDR3 is CASSLGMSDGGYTF. The CDR3 DNA reads TGTGCCAGCAGCTTAGGGATGTCGGACGGAGGCTACACCTTC.

The CDR3 DNA is TGTGCCAGCAGTCCCCGGACGGGCTTGTTATCTGAAGCCCAGTACTTC. Translating it yields CASSPRTGLLSEAQYF. The V gene is TRBV28, the J gene TRBJ2-7; D remains unclear. Germline loops: CDR1 MDHEN, CDR2 SYDVKM. Trimming cost V 5 bases and J 10 bases, with 27 bases left between them. The CDR3 is 16 amino acids.

V is TRBV24-1 and J is TRBJ2-3, with D possibly being TRBD2 (6 bases). The ends were cut back, 3 bases at V and 3 bases at J, with 15 bases in the middle. CDR3 length equals 16 residues. The germline V gene has CDR1 KGHDR and CDR2 SFDVKD. The CDR3: CATSDRRGVGTDTQYF. The CDR3 bases are TGTGCCACCAGTGATCGCCGCGGGGTGGGGACAGATACGCAGTATTTT.

The V and J genes are TRBV7-2 and TRBJ2-3; TRBD2 is a possible D gene (6 bases). V lost 1 base to trimming and J lost 6 bases, with 11 bases between them. Per the germline V gene, CDR1 is SGHTA and CDR2 is FQGNSA. This CDR3 spans 14 amino acids. This CDR3 is CASSLVFRGDTQYF. CDR3 sequence (DNA): TGTGCCAGCAGCTTAGTTTTCCGGGGGGATACGCAGTATTTT.

This clonotype has more than one count but fewer than ten. The rearrangement links TRBV27 to TRBJ2-3; 7 nucleotides agree with TRBD2. This CDR3 comprises 14 residues. Germline loops: CDR1 MNHEY, CDR2 SMNVEV (reference sequence). Trimming cost V 7 bases and J 1 base; bases outside gene matches: 5. The CDR3 spells CASNFAGGTDTQYF. The DNA for the CDR3 is TGTGCCAGCAATTTCGCGGGGGGCACAGATACGCAGTATTTT.

This clonotype was seen a handful of times. With a much larger clone just one base away, this may be a read error. The rearrangement uses TRBV3-1 and TRBJ2-3, with TRBD2 matching over 8 bases. Germline CDR1 reads LGHDT; CDR2 reads YNNKEL (reference sequence). CDR3 size: 14 residues. The junction had 4 bases not matched to a gene; V was cut back by 4 bases and J by 4 bases. The CDR3: CASSPSGSSDTQYF. The CDR3 DNA reads as TGTGCCAGCAGCCCGAGCGGGAGCTCAGATACGCAGTATTTT.

The V gene is TRBV29-1, the J gene TRBJ2-3; TRBD1 matches 7 bases. This CDR3 is built from 16 residues. The J segment lost 1 base and the V segment lost 2 bases, leaving 9 bases of the junction unmatched. Germline V gene sequence: CDR1 SQVTM, CDR2 ANQGSEA. CDR3 sequence (DNA): TGCAGCGTTGAAAACCCTGACAGGGCGGGCACAGATACGCAGTATTTT. Its translation: CSVENPDRAGTDTQYF.

This sequence joins TRBV19 and TRBJ2-1, with D hard to call. This CDR3 is built from 13 residues. Trimming took off 7 bases at V and 6 bases at J, with 13 bases between the two ends. The V gene's germline CDR1 is LNHDA and CDR2 SQIVND (reference sequence). CDR3 residues: CASKVDNSNEQFF. In DNA, the CDR3 is TGTGCCAGTAAAGTCGACAACTCCAATGAGCAGTTCTTC.

The chain couples TRBV28 to TRBJ2-4; the match to TRBD1 covers 9 bases. CDR1 and CDR2 from the germline V gene are MDHEN and SYDVKM. The trim removed 8 bases at V and 0 bases at J, leaving 11 bases unmatched. This CDR3 comprises 17 residues. The CDR3 sequence: CASHPTGQGLAKNIQYF. The DNA of the CDR3 is TGTGCCAGCCACCCCACGGGACAGGGCTTAGCCAAAAACATTCAGTACTTC.

The chain carries TRBV5-5 and TRBJ2-2; D ambiguous. Germline-derived CDR1 and CDR2 are SGHKS and YYEKEE (reference sequence). V was trimmed by 0 bases and J by 0 bases, leaving 12 bases between them. The CDR3 extends over 17 amino acids. The CDR3 spells CASSLDSLTPNTGELFF. The DNA for the CDR3 is TGTGCCAGCAGCTTGGATTCATTGACCCCGAACACCGGGGAGCTGTTTTTT. Supplemented by reference TRBV5-5 and TRBJ2-2, the full variable domain reads DAGVTQSPTHLIKTRGQQVTLRCSPISGHKSVSWYQQVLGQGPQFIFQYYEKEERGRGNFPDRFSARQFPNYSSELNVNALLLGDSALYLCASSLDSLTPNTGELFFGEGSRLTVL.